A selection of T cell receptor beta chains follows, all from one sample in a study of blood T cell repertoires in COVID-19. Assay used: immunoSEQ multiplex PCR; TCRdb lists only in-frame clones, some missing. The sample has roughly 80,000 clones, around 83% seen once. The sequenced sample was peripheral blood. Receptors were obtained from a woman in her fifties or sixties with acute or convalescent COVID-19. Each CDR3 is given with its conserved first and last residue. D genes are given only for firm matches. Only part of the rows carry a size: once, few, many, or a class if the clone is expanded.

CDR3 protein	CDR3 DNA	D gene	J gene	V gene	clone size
CASILKGEGGYTF	TGTGCCAGCATCCTGAAAGGGGAAGGTGGCTACACCTTC	NA	TRBJ1-2	TRBV3-1/TRBV3-2	NA
CASSPTSGGAEGETQYF	TGTGCCAGCTCACCAACGAGCGGGGGGGCCGAAGGGGAGACCCAGTACTTC	TRBD2	TRBJ2-5	TRBV18	NA
CAISPLSLRSAYEQYF	TGTGCCATCAGCCCCCTCTCACTCCGGTCGGCCTACGAGCAGTACTTC	NA	TRBJ2-7	TRBV10-3	NA
CASSIWGEVTEAFF	TGTGCCAGTAGTATTTGGGGAGAGGTCACTGAAGCTTTCTTT	NA	TRBJ1-1	TRBV19	few
CAWSVGRVTRTGGSQPQHF	TGTGCCTGGAGTGTGGGTAGGGTCACTAGGACGGGGGGTAGTCAGCCCCAGCATTTT	NA	TRBJ1-5	TRBV30	NA
CASSHPGRAVLDGYTF	TGTGCCAGTAGTCACCCGGGCAGGGCGGTCCTGGATGGCTACACCTTC	NA	TRBJ1-2	TRBV19	NA
CASSQEGWTGSNYGYTF	TGTGCCAGCAGCCAAGAGGGCTGGACAGGGTCAAACTATGGCTACACCTTC	TRBD1	TRBJ1-2	TRBV3-1/TRBV3-2	NA
CASSPGLAGALYNEQFF	TGTGCCAGCAGCCCGGGACTAGCGGGAGCACTGTACAATGAGCAGTTCTTC	TRBD2	TRBJ2-1	TRBV11-2	few
CASSAQLGRSYGYTF	TGTGCCAGCAGCGCCCAACTTGGGCGTAGTTATGGCTACACCTTC	NA	TRBJ1-2	TRBV7-2	NA
CASSLVGAGGGFEAFF	TGTGCCAGCAGCTTAGTGGGGGCAGGGGGCGGATTTGAAGCTTTCTTT	TRBD1	TRBJ1-1	TRBV7-8	NA
CASSPTGTEYDSEAFF	TGTGCCAGCAGCCCCACCGGGACAGAGTACGATAGTGAAGCTTTCTTT	TRBD1	TRBJ1-1	TRBV9	NA
CASSLNTGGGYTF	TGTGCCAGCAGCTTAAACACGGGCGGGGGCTACACCTTC	NA	TRBJ1-2	TRBV7-2	NA
CAISESLAGPTSYEQYF	TGTGCCATCAGTGAGTCGCTAGCGGGGCCAACCTCCTACGAGCAGTACTTC	TRBD2	TRBJ2-7	TRBV10-3	NA
CASSQRMFGSLAKNIQYF	TGTGCCAGCAGTCAGCGCATGTTTGGGAGCTTAGCCAAAAACATTCAGTACTTC	NA	TRBJ2-4	TRBV27	NA
CASRDRGVPEAFF	TGTGCCAGCCGGGACAGGGGGGTGCCTGAAGCTTTCTTT	TRBD1	TRBJ1-1	TRBV19	NA
CASSQVIGAGNTIYF	TGCGCCAGCAGCCAAGTGATAGGGGCAGGAAACACCATATATTTT	NA	TRBJ1-3	TRBV4-3	NA